The sequence of this T cell receptor beta chain was determined in a study of shared clonotypes between healthy human individuals. The data were produced by immunoSEQ multiplex PCR, yet TCRdb's version contains in-frame clones alone and is incomplete. Of roughly 500,000 clones in the sample, roughly 95% were seen once. Germline V CDR1 and CDR2: GTSNPN, SVGIG (reference sequence). The CDR3 extends over 14 amino acids. This clone was detected once. The chain joins TRBV30 to TRBJ2-5; D unresolved. The last part of the DNA fits TRBJ2-7 better; the J call may be wrong. The origin of this receptor is a woman aged 25 to 45 in good health. Sequencing was carried out using naive CD4+ T cells sorted from blood. Specified subset: CD45RA+ positively selected. The CDR3 loop reads CAWSVRWVGYEQYF. The CDR3 DNA sequence: TGTGCCTGGAGTGTAAGATGGGTGGGATACGAGCAGTACTTC.